These 17 T cell receptor beta chains came from one sample sequenced in a study of blood T cell repertoires in COVID-19. Here immunoSEQ multiplex PCR was the method, and the copy in TCRdb shows in-frame clones only, minus some. This table has around 97,000 clones, more than 70% appearing once. The sequenced sample was peripheral blood. The receptors were gathered from a human donor in a cohort sampled during active COVID-19.

The chain uses TRBV18 and TRBJ1-1; D unclear. This CDR3 contains 14 residues. From germline, CDR1 is KGHSH and CDR2 LQKENI. The V gene lost 2 bases and the J gene lost 3 bases, with 10 bases spanning the gap. The CDR3 spells CASSPDIHDTEAFF. The CDR3 DNA sequence: TGTGCCAGCTCACCAGACATACATGACACTGAAGCTTTCTTT.

This clone was detected a few times. This chain links TRBV28 with TRBJ1-6; 9 nucleotides match TRBD1. With 6 bases clipped from V and 10 bases from J, the junction kept 13 bases outside the gene matches. The CDR3 has 16 amino acids. In germline, CDR1 is MDHEN, CDR2 SYDVKM. This CDR3 is CASRGTGNRYYSPLHF. The CDR3 coding sequence is TGTGCCAGCAGGGGGACAGGGAATCGGTATTACTCACCCCTCCACTTT.

The chain carries TRBV19 and TRBJ2-3; TRBD2 agrees at 14 bases. V was pared by 4 bases and J by 5 bases, with 11 bases of the junction left unmatched. This CDR3 is built from 18 residues. The V gene's germline CDR1 is LNHDA and CDR2 SQIVND (reference sequence). CDR3 loop: CASSTPGLAGDVEDTQYF. The DNA of the CDR3 is TGTGCCAGTAGTACACCGGGACTAGCGGGAGACGTGGAAGATACGCAGTATTTT.

The chain combines TRBV4-3 with TRBJ2-7; D might be TRBD1 (6 bases). The CDR3 sequence is 15 residues long. Germline V gene sequence: CDR1 LGHNA, CDR2 YSLEER. Deletions cut 4 bases from V and 4 bases from J, with 17 bases between. DNA of the CDR3: TGCGCCAGCAGCCTTGCTGGGGGCGAGCAGTACGAGCAGTACTTC. Translated, it gives CASSLAGGEQYEQYF.

This clone has a handful of counts. The V call is TRBV6-1, the J call TRBJ2-7; a weak D match, TRBD2 (5 bases). Germline CDR1 reads MNHNS; CDR2 reads SASEGT. The CDR3 is made up of 14 amino acids. The germline V and J ends were trimmed by 2 bases and 4 bases, with 12 bases remaining between them. Here the CDR3 reads CASSEPGLGYEQYF. For the CDR3, the DNA is TGTGCCAGCAGTGAACCGGGGTTGGGGTACGAGCAGTACTTC.

This clone appeared a single time. The chain carries TRBV5-5 and TRBJ1-3, with D possibly being TRBD1 (5 bases). V shed 4 bases and J shed 2 bases, with 10 bases lying between them. The germline V gene encodes CDR1 SGHKS and CDR2 YYEKEE (reference sequence). The CDR3 extends over 14 amino acids. CDR3 nucleotide sequence: TGTGCCAGCAGCCCCGCCAGGGCTGGAAACACCATATATTTT. Translated, it gives CASSPARAGNTIYF. The variable domain in full, completed from reference TRBV5-5 and TRBJ1-3, reads DAGVTQSPTHLIKTRGQQVTLRCSPISGHKSVSWYQQVLGQGPQFIFQYYEKEERGRGNFPDRFSARQFPNYSSELNVNALLLGDSALYLCASSPARAGNTIYFGEGSWLTVV.

This clone was counted only a few times. The chain recombines TRBV5-3 with TRBJ1-3; D is perhaps TRBD1 (5 bases). TRBV5-3 carries the ORF label, with uncertain function. V was clipped by 4 bases and J by 0 bases, with 11 bases between them. CDR3 length: 15 residues. The CDR3 bases are TGTGCCAGAAGCAGCGGGGGGAGCTCTGGAAACACCATATATTTT. Translation gives CARSSGGSSGNTIYF.

The CDR3 nucleotides read TGTGCCAGCAGCTCCCAGCTAGCGGGAGGCCAGATTCAAGAGACCCAGTACTTC. Its translation: CASSSQLAGGQIQETQYF. The chain combines TRBV11-2 with TRBJ2-5, with 11 positions matching TRBD2. The germline V gene has CDR1 SGHAT and CDR2 FQNNGV. V lost 4 bases to trimming and J lost 2 bases; unmatched junction nucleotides: 12. The CDR3 spans 18 residues.

This clone was found once. V usage is TRBV19 and J usage is TRBJ2-1, with D maybe TRBD1 (6 bases). Trimming took off 9 bases at V and 2 bases at J, with 17 bases between the two ends. Germline loops: CDR1 LNHDA, CDR2 SQIVND (reference sequence). The CDR3 length is 15 residues. The CDR3 DNA is TGTGCCAGCACAAAATACAGGGAAGCCTACAATGAGCAGTTCTTC. It is translated as CASTKYREAYNEQFF.

The table lists this clone with a count of one. The V gene is TRBV6-4, the J gene TRBJ2-3; maybe TRBD1 (5 bases). CDR3 size: 15 residues. Germline V gene sequence: CDR1 MRHNA, CDR2 SNTAGT. Deletions cut 5 bases from V and 10 bases from J, with 22 bases between. The DNA of the CDR3 is TGTGCCAGCAGTCCTTTAGACAGCCCCCCTTTCGCGCAGTATTTT. Translating it yields CASSPLDSPPFAQYF.

This chain connects TRBV18 to TRBJ1-6; the D is unclear. V shed 5 bases and J shed 11 bases, with 10 bases lying between them. Per the germline V gene, CDR1 is KGHSH and CDR2 is LQKENI. The CDR3 is made up of 12 amino acids. CDR3 loop: CASSSPGTPLHF. The CDR3 DNA reads TGTGCCAGCTCATCCCCGGGAACACCCCTCCACTTT.

The chain recombines TRBV21-1 with TRBJ1-1. TRBV21-1 is deemed a pseudogene. This CDR3 contains 17 residues. The CDR3, as DNA: TGTGCCAGCAGCAATCTTATCGCCCCGGGGGAGGCGACTGAAGCTTTCTTT. Its translation is CASSNLIAPGEATEAFF.

This sequence joins TRBV9 and TRBJ2-7; TRBD1 aligns across 8 bases. The CDR3 loop spans 15 amino acids. J lost 6 bases, V lost 4 bases, and 12 bases had no gene match. Looked up from germline, CDR1 is SGDLS and CDR2 is YYNGEE. CDR3 sequence: CASSLDRGTFSEQYF. DNA for the CDR3: TGTGCCAGCAGCTTAGACAGGGGCACGTTTTCCGAGCAGTACTTC.

The chain has TRBV11-3 and TRBJ2-2; D unclear. The CDR3 is 13 amino acids. Germline values: CDR1 SGHNT, CDR2 YENEEA. The ends were cut back, 4 bases at V and 8 bases at J, with 11 bases in the middle. The CDR3 coding sequence is TGTGCCAGCAGCTCGGTCTCGTCGGGGGAGCTGTTTTTT. As protein: CASSSVSSGELFF.

V gene TRBV27 combines with J gene TRBJ2-5; D is possibly TRBD1 (5 bases). The CDR3 has 14 residues. V lost 5 bases and J 4 bases, leaving 14 bases between the germline ends. Germline V gene sequence: CDR1 MNHEY, CDR2 SMNVEV (reference sequence). The CDR3 region is CASSTNGRVETQYF. CDR3 in DNA: TGTGCCAGCAGTACCAACGGCAGGGTAGAGACCCAGTACTTC.

V gene TRBV27 combines with J gene TRBJ2-7; 7 nucleotides match TRBD2. V was clipped by 5 bases and J by 2 bases; unmatched bases: 9. CDR3 length equals 15 residues. Germline CDR1 MNHEY, CDR2 SMNVEV (reference sequence). DNA of the CDR3: TGTGCCAGCAGTGCATCTAGCGGTCGTCCCTACGAGCAGTACTTC. Its protein is CASSASSGRPYEQYF.

The rearrangement uses TRBV12-5 and TRBJ2-1, with TRBD2 identical over 11 bases. CDR1 LGHNT and CDR2 FRNRAP come from the germline V gene. With V trimmed by 5 bases and J by 7 bases, 10 bases remained unmatched. The CDR3 covers 16 residues. For the CDR3, the DNA is TGTGCTAGTGGTCCGGTAGCGGGAGGGCCGGGGAATGAGCAGTTCTTC. It translates to CASGPVAGGPGNEQFF.